This TCR beta chain is drawn from a study of blood T cells in healthy people across ages. The CDR3 has 14 residues. Trimming took 5 bases from V and 2 from J, leaving 9 bases between them. Germline CDR1 is MDHEN and CDR2 is SYDVKM. Through a sample-barcoded 5' primer and a J-beta primer mix, a second PCR was run for about 6 to 11 cycles. TCRdb re-analysed the 5' RACE reads in MiXCR, keeping a single row per CDR3 protein. The data contain 800,000 to 950,000 distinct CDR3 sequences, just under 30% of them singletons. The data also belong to a second study, concerning T cells of mothers and their children.

The receptor was isolated from a middle-aged woman in good health. J is TRBJ2-2 and V is TRBV28; D is ambiguous. The sample consisted of blood. The CDR3, as DNA: TGTGCCAGCAGTCTCCACAGAAACACCGGGGAGCTGTTTTTT. Protein product: CASSLHRNTGELFF.